The sequence of this T cell receptor (beta chain) was determined in a study of human T cells and chemical hapten exposure. Background on the study: A 2 cm by 2 cm inner upper arm patch received 2% DPC for sensitization. DPC at 0.01% went onto the upper back in patch tests, read at 6 days.

Trimming removed 5 bases from V and 4 bases from J, with 14 bases in between. Germline lookup yields CDR1 SGHTA and CDR2 FQGNSA. The CDR3 totals 14 residues. In the study's own analysis: Sample TCR counts, which ranged from about 20,000 to 700,000, had a median of roughly 99,000. From the RACE reads, TCRdb called clonotypes with MiXCR, one entry per CDR3 protein. TCRdb's processing, not the study's, gives the V and J calls here. In the table there are under 400,000 distinct CDR3 sequences, approximately 5.1% of which are singletons. Described time point: pre-sensitization, week 0. Specified treatment: therapeutic diphenylcyclopropenone sensitization with weekly scalp DPC. Participating donors were patients with alopecia, aged 18 to 70 years, considered appropriate candidates for DPC. There are many counts of this clonotype.

The sample was whole blood, taken in connection with sensitization to the hapten diphenylcyclopropenone (DPC). The source of this sequence is a woman aged 45 to 65 with alopecia areata. Some clones in this sample may be carry-over from other donors' samples. The V gene is TRBV7-2, the J gene TRBJ1-1, with a tentative D call TRBD1 (5 bases). CDR3: CASSGGTLSTEAFF. DNA of the CDR3: TGTGCCAGCAGCGGGGGGACTCTGAGCACTGAAGCTTTCTTT.